This record covers a single T cell receptor beta chain. These data originate in a study of blood T cells in healthy people across ages. The CDR3 has 14 amino acids. V was shortened by 6 bases and J by 7 bases, with 16 bases between the two germline ends. The second PCR ran roughly 6 to 12 cycles with a sample-barcoded 5' primer and J-beta primers. TCRdb reprocessed the 5' RACE reads with MiXCR, giving one entry per CDR3 protein. The table lists about 800,000 distinct CDR3 sequences, 20% to 30% of them singletons, with under 4.5% in the top ten. This sample was also put to use in a study of T cells of mothers and their children.

The chain is built from TRBV12-3 or TRBV12-4 and TRBJ1-5; a possible D gene is TRBD1 (6 bases). This TCR derives from a boy younger than 18 in good health. Sequenced material: blood. CDR3 region: CASSSSGGAQPQHF. The CDR3 region has the DNA TGTGCCAGCAGCTCGAGTGGGGGCGCGCAGCCCCAGCATTTT.